This T cell receptor (beta chain) originates from a study of patients and donors after allogeneic stem cell transplantation (dated by TCRdb to between 2020 and 2021). Concerning this clonotype: Its antigen specificity is not known. No much larger clonotype is one base removed from it; base qualities were not supplied.

The CDR1 and CDR2 encoded by the germline V gene are SGDLS and YYNGEE. The CDR3, cysteine through phenylalanine, is 14 amino acids long. Only the CDR3 part of the read is kept: 42 bases, read in frame from the first base. The germline ends are 9 bases apart after V is trimmed by 0 bases and J by 5 bases. Library preparation used RT-PCR. Sequencer: NextSeq 550. TCRdb handled the public reads itself, with Q25 trimming in fastp and clone calling in MiXCR, and kept productive beta chains. For every CDR3 protein sequence, its rows merge into one entry that carries the most common genes and DNA. The sample includes roughly 960,000 distinct CDR3 sequences, with 15% to 20% observed a single time. Of the sample, 5% to 7.5% falls within the top ten clones.

Sequenced: blood, either unsorted or a sorted T cell fraction (not recorded which). The V and J segments used are TRBV9 and TRBJ2-4, with no reliable assignment of the D segment. This sequence originates from a human donor who was either an allogeneic HSCT recipient or a stem cell or donor lymphocyte infusion donor (not recorded which). It is not recorded whose cells these are; they may come from a transplant donor. The CDR3 reads as follows: CASSVDLQQNIQYF. The DNA is as follows: TGTGCCAGCAGCGTAGACCTACAGCAAAACATTCAGTACTTC.